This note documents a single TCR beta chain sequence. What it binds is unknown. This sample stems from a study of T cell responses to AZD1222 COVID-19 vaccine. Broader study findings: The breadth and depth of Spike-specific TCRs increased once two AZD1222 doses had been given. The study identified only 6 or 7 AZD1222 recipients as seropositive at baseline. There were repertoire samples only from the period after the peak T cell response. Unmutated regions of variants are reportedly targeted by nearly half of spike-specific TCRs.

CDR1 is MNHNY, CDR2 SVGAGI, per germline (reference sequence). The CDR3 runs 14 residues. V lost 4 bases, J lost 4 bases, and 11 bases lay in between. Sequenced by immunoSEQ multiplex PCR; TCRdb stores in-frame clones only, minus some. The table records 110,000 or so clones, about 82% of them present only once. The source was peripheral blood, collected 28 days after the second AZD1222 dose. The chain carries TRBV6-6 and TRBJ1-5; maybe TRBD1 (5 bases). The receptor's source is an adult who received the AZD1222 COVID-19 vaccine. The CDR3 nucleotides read TGTGCCAGCAGTTCTGACAGATTTAATCAGCCCCAGCATTTT. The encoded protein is CASSSDRFNQPQHF.